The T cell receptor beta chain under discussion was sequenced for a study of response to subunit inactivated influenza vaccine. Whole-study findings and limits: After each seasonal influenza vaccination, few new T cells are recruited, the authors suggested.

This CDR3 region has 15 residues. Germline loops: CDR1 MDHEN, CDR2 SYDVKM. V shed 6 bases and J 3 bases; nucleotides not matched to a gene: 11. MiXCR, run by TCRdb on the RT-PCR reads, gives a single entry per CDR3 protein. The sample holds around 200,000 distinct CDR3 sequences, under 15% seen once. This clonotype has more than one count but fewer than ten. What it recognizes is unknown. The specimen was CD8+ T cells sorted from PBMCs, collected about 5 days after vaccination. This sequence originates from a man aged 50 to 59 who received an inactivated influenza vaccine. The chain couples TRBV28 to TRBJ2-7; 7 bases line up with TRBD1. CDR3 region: CASRGDRSLNYEQYF. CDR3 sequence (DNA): TGTGCCAGCAGGGGGGACAGATCACTAAACTACGAGCAGTACTTC.